Below, one T cell receptor beta chain is given with its context. Its antigen is undetermined. At one of its ends the junction is not consistent with the germline gene, which may arise from a read error. This specimen comes from a study of T cells after yellow fever vaccination. Study context: Fractions of low cell number were prepared using SMART-Seq v4 Ultra Low Input.

General observations from the study: A small proportion of clonotypes was detected in both the CD4 and CD8 compartments. Abundant clonotypes from the bulk population could have been carried over as contaminants into FACS-sorted repertoires.

Researchers made TCR cDNA using 5'RACE template switching, and this step added a universal primer site and UMIs. TCRdb called the 5' RACE reads again in MiXCR, with one record for every CDR3 protein. The repertoire holds 250,000 to 300,000 distinct CDR3 sequences, around 5.2% seen once, with roughly 3.5% in the top ten. The CDR3 spans 13 residues. The germline gives CDR1 SGHDN, CDR2 FVKESK. Sample: CD4+ T cells sorted from PBMCs, taken on the day of the yellow fever booster vaccination. This TCR was recovered from a man younger than 35 who received the YFV17D yellow fever vaccine. The J gene is TRBJ1-2, the V gene TRBV14, with D uncertain. The CDR3 here is CASSQVPRGLSYF. The CDR3 DNA reads as TGTGCCAGCAGCCAAGTTCCTCGCGGGTTGTCGTACTTC.